This T cell receptor (beta chain) was sequenced during a study of cytomegalovirus exposure and HLA in healthy donors. This clone was seen a few times. Use of 60 Vbeta and 13 Jbeta primers characterized the PCR. The repertoire was sequenced with immunoSEQ multiplex PCR; TCRdb's copy has only in-frame clones and lacks some. The data contain around 83,000 clones, roughly 73% of them singletons. Healthy bone marrow donors made up the cohort. The source of this sequence is a male donor in good health and CMV-seropositive. The sequenced sample consisted of PBMCs.

This CDR3 reads CASSERTGTEAFF. Written as DNA, the CDR3 is TGCGCCAGCAGCGAGCGGACAGGGACTGAAGCTTTCTTT. The V and J genes are TRBV5-1 and TRBJ1-1; 8 bases agree with TRBD1. CDR1 is SGHRS and CDR2 is YFSETQ in the germline V gene. The CDR3 consists of 13 residues. V shed 4 bases, J shed 5 bases, and the junction held 4 bases outside the gene matches.